The 23 T cell receptor beta chains below all came from one sample that was sequenced in a study of identical twins. MiXCR, applied by TCRdb to the 5' RACE reads, yields one record per CDR3 protein. This table holds 1.5 million to 2 million distinct CDR3 sequences, less than 35% found once. Sequenced material: cord blood. These receptors all stem from a newborn girl in good health.

The V call is TRBV6-5, the J call TRBJ1-3; D might be TRBD1 (5 bases). CDR1 MNHEY and CDR2 SVGAGI come from the germline V gene. V gave up 2 bases and J gave up 0 bases, with 8 bases separating them. This CDR3 contains 15 residues. CDR3 sequence (DNA): TGTGCCAGCAGTTACACGGGGGGCTCTGGAAACACCATATATTTT. Amino acid sequence: CASSYTGGSGNTIYF.

This clonotype was detected only a few times. The J gene is TRBJ2-7, the V gene TRBV12-3 or TRBV12-4; D is unclear. V was shortened by 6 bases and J by 1 base, with 19 bases between the two germline ends. This CDR3 is 16 amino acids long. The CDR3 region is CASRSPPKLGSYEQYF. The CDR3 region has the DNA TGTGCCAGCAGGTCTCCACCCAAGCTAGGGTCCTACGAGCAGTACTTC.

The chain carries TRBV12-3 or TRBV12-4 and TRBJ1-3, with D possibly matching TRBD1 (5 bases). Trimming took 6 bases from V and 0 from J, leaving 12 bases between them. CDR3 length: 15 residues. CDR3 loop: CASRMTVLSGNTIYF. The CDR3 DNA is TGTGCCAGCAGGATGACAGTACTCTCTGGAAACACCATATATTTT.

The chain carries TRBV12-3 or TRBV12-4 and TRBJ1-5, with a weak D call TRBD1 (5 bases). This CDR3 region has 17 residues. V lost 1 base and J 0 bases, leaving 13 bases between the germline ends. The CDR3 sequence: CASSLVGGGYSNQPQHF. As DNA, the CDR3 is TGTGCCAGCAGTTTAGTAGGCGGGGGATATAGCAATCAGCCCCAGCATTTT.

The rearrangement uses TRBV20-1 and TRBJ2-3; TRBD2 matches 10 bases. The CDR3 sequence is 12 residues long. V lost 3 bases and J lost 11; bases outside the gene matches: 5. Germline assignment: CDR1 DFQATT and CDR2 SNEGSKA (reference sequence). Here the CDR3 DNA reads TGCAGTGCTAGGAGGATAGCGGGGGGGCAGTATTTT. It codes for CSARRIAGGQYF.

The V call is TRBV7-2, the J call TRBJ2-7; maybe TRBD2 (5 bases). Looked up from germline, CDR1 is SGHTA and CDR2 is FQGNSA. There are 15 residues in the CDR3. V lost 7 bases and J lost 7, with 23 bases in between. The CDR3 DNA follows: TGTGCCAGCATCCCTCGTACTAGATTCTGCAATGAGCAGTACTTC. Its translation: CASIPRTRFCNEQYF.

This rearrangement joins TRBV2 to TRBJ2-3, with unresolved D. This CDR3 spans 12 amino acids. CDR1 and CDR2 from the germline V gene are SNHLY and FYNNEI. V was trimmed by 2 bases and J by 4 bases, leaving 4 bases between them. The CDR3 nucleotides are TGTGCCAGCAGTGAACTTTCAGATACGCAGTATTTT. Translating gives CASSELSDTQYF.

The chain has TRBV20-1 and TRBJ2-7, with 7 bases lining up with TRBD1. The germline gives CDR1 DFQATT, CDR2 SNEGSKA (reference sequence). Trimming cost V 0 bases and J 7 bases; bases outside gene matches: 15. The CDR3 spans 16 residues. The CDR3 is CSARDLARQGNNEQYF. CDR3 nucleotide sequence: TGCAGTGCTAGAGATTTGGCGAGACAGGGAAACAATGAGCAGTACTTC.

This clonotype was counted between two and nine times. The V call is TRBV10-3, the J call TRBJ1-2, with 7 bases aligning to TRBD1. J was trimmed by 2 bases and V by 0 bases; bases with no gene match: 21. The CDR3 runs to 21 residues. The germline V gene has CDR1 ENHRY and CDR2 SYGVKD. CDR3 protein: CAISESRTGPEDSVGNYGYTF. DNA for the CDR3: TGTGCCATCAGTGAGTCGAGGACAGGCCCTGAGGACTCTGTTGGCAACTATGGCTACACCTTC.

V is TRBV7-2 and J is TRBJ1-1; the D gene is possibly TRBD1 (5 bases). This CDR3 is 12 amino acids long. The V gene's germline CDR1 is SGHTA and CDR2 FQGNSA. Between the trimmed V and J ends, which lost 0 bases and 8 bases, there was a span of 7 bases. The CDR3 loop is CASSLATAEAFF. The CDR3 DNA reads TGTGCCAGCAGCTTAGCGACAGCCGAAGCTTTCTTT.

The chain couples TRBV13 to TRBJ2-1, with TRBD2 matching 10 bases. The length of the CDR3 is 19 residues. CDR1 and CDR2 (germline): PRHDT, FYEKMQ (reference sequence). After removal of 2 bases from V and 3 bases from J, the junction contained 13 bases not matched to a gene. Written as DNA, the CDR3 is TGTGCCAGCAGCTTAAGCCCCGCTAGCGGGAGCCTCCGCTACAATGAGCAGTTCTTC. This gives the protein CASSLSPASGSLRYNEQFF.

The genes are TRBV6-2 or TRBV6-3 and TRBJ2-4, with 10 bases lining up with TRBD2. The V segment lost 5 bases and the J segment 8 bases; nucleotides outside the gene matches: 15. Germline CDR1 MNHEY, CDR2 SVGEGT. The CDR3 contains 17 residues. CDR3 in DNA: TGTGCCAGCAGTCTAAGGGGCCTAGCGGGAGTGAGGGACATTCAGTACTTC. This sequence encodes CASSLRGLAGVRDIQYF.

This chain links TRBV7-2 with TRBJ2-2; 10 nucleotides match TRBD2. The germline CDR1 and CDR2 sequences are SGHTA and FQGNSA. This CDR3 is built from 17 residues. The V and J ends lost 1 base and 2 bases, in that order; junction bases with no gene match: 4. The CDR3 DNA follows: TGTGCCAGCAGCTTAGTGGCTAGCGGGGGAAACACCGGGGAGCTGTTTTTT. Residues: CASSLVASGGNTGELFF.

CDR3 DNA: TGTGCCAGCAGGATATTGACCGACGCGAAAGCTTTCTTT. Amino acids: CASRILTDAKAFF. The chain uses TRBV11-2 and TRBJ1-1; D not resolved. The CDR3 has 13 amino acids. The ends were cut back, 6 bases at V and 9 bases at J, with 17 bases in the middle. Germline V gene data show CDR1 as SGHAT and CDR2 as FQNNGV.

The chain is built from TRBV28 and TRBJ2-7; D remains unclear. Germline CDR1 reads MDHEN; CDR2 reads SYDVKM. The CDR3 totals 16 residues. V was shortened by 1 base and J by 7 bases, with 20 bases between the two germline ends. The CDR3 is CASSLFPGGNYNEQYF. The CDR3 nucleotides are TGTGCCAGCAGTTTATTCCCAGGTGGGAACTACAATGAGCAGTACTTC.

V and J are TRBV30 and TRBJ2-3, with 7 bases aligning to TRBD2. This CDR3 region has 10 residues. The V and J ends lost 7 bases and 12 bases, in that order; junction bases with no gene match: 7. Germline CDR1 is GTSNPN and CDR2 is SVGIG (reference sequence). CDR3 loop: CASLAESQYF. CDR3 DNA sequence: TGTGCCTCCCTAGCGGAATCACAGTATTTT.

The gene calls are TRBV9 and TRBJ1-1; 8 nucleotides agree with TRBD1. CDR1 SGDLS and CDR2 YYNGEE come from the germline V gene. This CDR3 has 15 residues. The junction had 8 bases not matched to a gene; V was cut back by 3 bases and J by 4 bases. The CDR3 protein is CASSARDRTSTEAFF. As DNA, the CDR3 is TGTGCCAGCAGCGCCCGGGACAGGACCTCCACTGAAGCTTTCTTT. Full variable domain (remainder filled in from reference TRBV9 and TRBJ1-1): DSGVTQTPKHLITATGQRVTLRCSPRSGDLSVYWYQQSLDQGLQFLIQYYNGEERAKGNILERFSAQQFPDLHSELNLSSLELGDSALYFCASSARDRTSTEAFFGQGTRLTVV.

V gene TRBV28 combines with J gene TRBJ2-5; the match to TRBD2 covers 12 bases. Germline V gives CDR1 MDHEN, CDR2 SYDVKM. There are 17 residues in the CDR3. J was trimmed by 5 bases and V by 3 bases; bases with no gene match: 10. The chain's CDR3 is CASSLTSGSVWWETQYF. Written as DNA, the CDR3 is TGTGCCAGCAGTTTGACTAGCGGGAGTGTATGGTGGGAGACCCAGTACTTC.

The chain joins TRBV3-1 to TRBJ2-1; D is uncertain. V gave up 4 bases and J gave up 11 bases, with 12 bases separating them. Per the germline V gene, CDR1 is LGHDT and CDR2 is YNNKEL (reference sequence). The length of the CDR3 is 12 residues. The DNA for the CDR3 is TGTGCCAGCAGCCTCGACCTAGGAAAGCAGTTCTTC. It is translated as CASSLDLGKQFF.

This rearrangement joins TRBV10-3 to TRBJ2-7; a possible D gene is TRBD1 (6 bases). The last part of the DNA fits TRBJ2-4 better; the J call may be wrong. The germline gives CDR1 ENHRY, CDR2 SYGVKD. This CDR3 comprises 15 residues. The CDR3 region has the DNA TGTGCCATCAGTGGGACAGAGGAAGATGTAAACATTCAGTACTTC. Its protein is CAISGTEEDVNIQYF.

Only a few counts were recorded for this clonotype. This rearrangement joins TRBV7-9 to TRBJ1-1; 7 nucleotides align to TRBD1. Germline V CDR1 and CDR2: SEHNR, FQNEAQ (reference sequence). The CDR3 is 17 residues long. V gave up 8 bases and J gave up 5 bases; unmatched junction bases: 20. The DNA of the CDR3 is TGTGCCAGCCTCCGCGGACGGACAGGTGGGCGTTGGACTGAAGCTTTCTTT. Protein: CASLRGRTGGRWTEAFF.

This clonotype was observed a few times. V gene TRBV12-3 or TRBV12-4 combines with J gene TRBJ2-5; no firm D call. Trimming removed 3 bases from V and 2 bases from J, with 10 bases in between. CDR3 length: 14 residues. In DNA form, the CDR3 reads TGTGCCAGCAGTTTTTTTCTACTTCAAGAGACCCAGTACTTC. It specifies CASSFFLLQETQYF.

This sequence joins TRBV3-1 and TRBJ1-5, with D hard to call. This CDR3 is 13 amino acids long. The V end lost 8 bases, the J end lost 0 bases, and 8 bases lay between the germline ends. Germline V gene sequence: CDR1 LGHDT, CDR2 YNNKEL (reference sequence). The CDR3 coding sequence is TGTGCCAGCGGTTTCTATAGCAATCAGCCCCAGCATTTT. The encoded protein is CASGFYSNQPQHF.